This T cell receptor (beta chain) is drawn from a study of T cells after yellow fever vaccination. Study-wide results and limits: Among primary-vaccination clones, most reappeared after the booster, at 95% to 96% for CD4 and approximately 90% for CD8.

Concerning this clonotype itself: What it recognizes is unknown.

The CDR3 consists of 15 residues. Unmatched junction bases numbered 2, after V lost 5 bases and J lost 2 bases. Germline CDR1 reads SGHAT; CDR2 reads FQNNGV. TCRdb re-called the 5' RACE reads through MiXCR, storing one row per CDR3 protein. Here the sample spans 240,000 or so distinct CDR3 sequences, about 7% being singletons. The rearrangement links TRBV11-2 to TRBJ2-1; 11 bases map to TRBD2. The sample here was CD4+ T cells sorted from PBMCs, taken 15 days after the yellow fever booster vaccination. The TCR sequence derives from a man aged 25 to 40 who received the YFV17D yellow fever vaccine. The CDR3 DNA reads as TGTGCCAGCAGCCGACTAGCGGGACCCTACAATGAGCAGTTCTTC. It yields the protein CASSRLAGPYNEQFF. The whole variable domain, remainder taken from reference TRBV11-2 and TRBJ2-1, is EAGVAQSPRYKIIEKRQSVAFWCNPISGHATLYWYQQILGQGPKLLIQFQNNGVVDDSQLPKDRFSAERLKGVDSTLKIQPAKLEDSAVYLCASSRLAGPYNEQFFGPGTRLTVL.